These T cell receptor beta chains were read from a single sample in a study of T-cell reconstitution after alpha-beta-depleted transplantation in children. TCRdb ran MiXCR on the PCR reads and lists one entry per CDR3 protein. In the table there are about 640,000 distinct CDR3 sequences, around 17% of which are singletons. Specimen: PBMCs from the stem cell graft donor, collected from the stem cell graft. These receptors originate from a human donor who donated a stem cell graft to a child with acute myeloid leukemia. Both conserved end residues are part of each CDR3. Fields, in order: clone size, V gene, D gene, J gene, CDR3 protein, CDR3 DNA. A D gene is named only where the DNA matches it firmly. Clone size, where shown, is once, few, many, or a class for clones that have expanded.

many	TRBV7-3	-	TRBJ1-6	CASSIDGYNSPLHF	TGTGCCAGCAGCATCGACGGTTATAATTCACCCCTCCACTTT
few	TRBV20-1	-	TRBJ1-5	CSARAGTSNQPQHF	TGCAGTGCCCGGGCTGGGACATCCAATCAGCCCCAGCATTTT
few	TRBV5-6	-	TRBJ2-4	CASSPGGKNIQYF	TGTGCCAGCAGCCCTGGAGGGAAAAACATTCAGTACTTC
many	TRBV29-1	-	TRBJ2-7	CSVGTPGGRGYEQYF	TGCAGCGTTGGCACACCGGGGGGCAGGGGTTACGAGCAGTACTTC
many	TRBV5-6	-	TRBJ2-1	CASSFRYNEQFF	TGTGCCAGCAGTTTTCGATACAATGAGCAGTTCTTC
many	TRBV7-8	-	TRBJ2-3	CASSLGGGRADTQYF	TGTGCCAGCAGCTTAGGGGGGGGCCGGGCAGATACGCAGTATTTT
few	TRBV20-1	TRBD1	TRBJ1-5	CSATGTGSGVGPQHF	TGCAGTGCTACCGGGACAGGGTCCGGAGTGGGGCCCCAGCATTTT
-	TRBV18	TRBD1	TRBJ2-1	CASSSDRVGGNEQFF	TGTGCCAGCTCGTCCGACAGGGTAGGGGGCAATGAGCAGTTCTTC
-	TRBV12-3/TRBV12-4	TRBD2	TRBJ2-1	CASSPIGGVTYNEQFF	TGTGCCAGCAGTCCAATCGGGGGGGTGACCTACAATGAGCAGTTCTTC
many	TRBV7-3	-	TRBJ2-1	CASSLRGGSYNEQFF	TGTGCCAGCAGCCTCAGGGGGGGCTCCTACAATGAGCAGTTCTTC
-	TRBV25-1	TRBD2	TRBJ2-1	CASSGERGSNEQFF	TGTGCCAGCAGTGGCGAGCGGGGGTCCAATGAGCAGTTCTTC